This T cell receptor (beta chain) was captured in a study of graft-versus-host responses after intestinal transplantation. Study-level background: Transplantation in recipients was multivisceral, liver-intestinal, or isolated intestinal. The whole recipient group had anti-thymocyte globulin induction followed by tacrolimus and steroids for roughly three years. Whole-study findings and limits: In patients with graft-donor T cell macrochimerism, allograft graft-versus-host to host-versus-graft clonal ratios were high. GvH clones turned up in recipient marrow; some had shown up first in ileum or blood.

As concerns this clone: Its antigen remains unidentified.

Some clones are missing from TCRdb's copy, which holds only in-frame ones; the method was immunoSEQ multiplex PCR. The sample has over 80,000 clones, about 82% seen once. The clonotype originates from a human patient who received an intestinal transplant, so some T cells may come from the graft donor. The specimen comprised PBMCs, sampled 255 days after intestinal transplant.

The CDR3 loop is CASSYREAGELFF. The CDR3 coding sequence is TGTGCCAGTAGTTACCGGGAAGCCGGGGAGCTGTTTTTT. This chain uses TRBV19 with TRBJ2-2, with D perhaps TRBD2 (5 bases). Trimming left V 5 bases short and J 6 bases short, with 10 bases between. Germline CDR1 and CDR2: LNHDA and SQIVND (reference sequence). This CDR3 has 13 residues.